The present T cell receptor (beta chain) was sequenced within a study of OX40 agonist ivuxolimab in advanced cancers. Study at large: An agonistic anti-OX40 (CD134) antibody, ivuxolimab, was used to treat the patients. Earlier treatment with anti-PD-1, anti-PD-L1 or anti-CTLA-4 was permitted, and 30% to 40% had received some.

The data were produced by immunoSEQ multiplex PCR, yet TCRdb's version contains in-frame clones alone and is incomplete. This sample has tens of thousands of clones, with about 79% found just once. V shed 5 bases, J shed 7 bases, and the junction held 8 bases outside the gene matches. The CDR3 totals 16 residues. In germline, CDR1 is SGHAT, CDR2 FQDESV (reference sequence). This sequence was found in an adult with an advanced solid tumor such as melanoma, head and neck, liver or kidney cancer. Here the sequenced sample was CD4+ or CD8+ T cells sorted from blood, taken in a trial of the OX40 agonist ivuxolimab. V is TRBV11-1 and J is TRBJ2-2; 12 positions match TRBD2. Here the CDR3 DNA reads TGTGCCAGCAGCGCATCCGGGACTAGCGGGTTCGGGGAGCTGTTTTTT. It codes for CASSASGTSGFGELFF.